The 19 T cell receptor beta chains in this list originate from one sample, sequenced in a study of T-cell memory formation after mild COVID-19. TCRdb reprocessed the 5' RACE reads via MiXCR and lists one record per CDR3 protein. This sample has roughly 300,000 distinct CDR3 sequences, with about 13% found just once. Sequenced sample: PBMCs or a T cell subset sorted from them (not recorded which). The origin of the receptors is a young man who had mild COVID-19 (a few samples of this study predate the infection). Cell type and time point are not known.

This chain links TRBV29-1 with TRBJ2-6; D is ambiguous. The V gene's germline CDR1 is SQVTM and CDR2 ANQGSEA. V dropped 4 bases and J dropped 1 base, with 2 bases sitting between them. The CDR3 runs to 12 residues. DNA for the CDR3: TGCAGCGTTGGGTCTGGGGCCAACGTCCTGACTTTC. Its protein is CSVGSGANVLTF. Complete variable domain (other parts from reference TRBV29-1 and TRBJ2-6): SAVISQKPSRDICQRGTSLTIQCQVDSQVTMMFWYRQQPGQSLTLIATANQGSEATYESGFVIDKFPISRPNLTFSTLTVSNMSPEDSSIYLCSVGSGANVLTFGAGSRLTVL.

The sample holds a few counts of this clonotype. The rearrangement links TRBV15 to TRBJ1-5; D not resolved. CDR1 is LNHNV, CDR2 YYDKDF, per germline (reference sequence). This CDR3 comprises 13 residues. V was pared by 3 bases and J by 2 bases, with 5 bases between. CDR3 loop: CATSSPRNQPQHF. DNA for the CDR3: TGTGCCACCAGCAGTCCACGCAATCAGCCCCAGCATTTT.

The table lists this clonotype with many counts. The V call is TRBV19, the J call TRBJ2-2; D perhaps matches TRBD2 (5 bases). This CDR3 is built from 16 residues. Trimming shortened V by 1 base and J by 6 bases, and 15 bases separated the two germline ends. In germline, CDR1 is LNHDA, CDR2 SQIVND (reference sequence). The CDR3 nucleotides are TGTGCCAGTAGTATAGGAGCGGCCCCCCGGGCCGGGGAGCTGTTTTTT. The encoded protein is CASSIGAAPRAGELFF.

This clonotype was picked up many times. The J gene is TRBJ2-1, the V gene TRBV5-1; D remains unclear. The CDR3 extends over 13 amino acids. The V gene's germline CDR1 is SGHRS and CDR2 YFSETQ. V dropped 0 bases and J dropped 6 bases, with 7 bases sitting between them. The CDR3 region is CASSLGPTNEQFF. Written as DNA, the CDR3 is TGCGCCAGCAGCTTGGGACCAACCAATGAGCAGTTCTTC. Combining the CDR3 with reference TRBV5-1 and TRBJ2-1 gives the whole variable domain KAGVTQTPRYLIKTRGQQVTLSCSPISGHRSVSWYQQTPGQGLQFLFEYFSETQRNKGNFPGRFSGRQFSNSRSEMNVSTLELGDSALYLCASSLGPTNEQFFGPGTRLTVL.

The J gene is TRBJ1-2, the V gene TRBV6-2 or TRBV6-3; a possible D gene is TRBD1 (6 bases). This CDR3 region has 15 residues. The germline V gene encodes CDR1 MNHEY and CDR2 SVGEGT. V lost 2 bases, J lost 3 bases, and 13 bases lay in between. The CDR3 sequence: CASSYGGALHYGYTF. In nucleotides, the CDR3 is TGTGCCAGCAGTTACGGGGGGGCGCTGCACTATGGCTACACCTTC.

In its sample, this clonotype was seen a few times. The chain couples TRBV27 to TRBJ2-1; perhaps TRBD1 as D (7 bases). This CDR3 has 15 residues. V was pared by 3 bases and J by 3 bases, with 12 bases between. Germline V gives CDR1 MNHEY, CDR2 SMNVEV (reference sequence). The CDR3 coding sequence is TGTGCCAGCAGTTTCAGGGGGGTAGGCTACAATGAGCAGTTCTTC. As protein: CASSFRGVGYNEQFF.

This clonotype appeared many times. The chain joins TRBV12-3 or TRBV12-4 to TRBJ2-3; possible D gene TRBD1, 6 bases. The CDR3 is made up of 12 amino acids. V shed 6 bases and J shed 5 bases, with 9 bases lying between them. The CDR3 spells CASSTGQDTQYF. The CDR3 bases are TGTGCCAGCAGCACAGGGCAAGATACGCAGTATTTT.

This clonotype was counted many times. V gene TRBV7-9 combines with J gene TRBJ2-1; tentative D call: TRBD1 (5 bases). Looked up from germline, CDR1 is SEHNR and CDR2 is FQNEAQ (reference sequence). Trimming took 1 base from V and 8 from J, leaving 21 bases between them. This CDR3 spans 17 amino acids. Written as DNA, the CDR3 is TGTGCCAGCAGCTTAGTCCGGACGTTGGGGCGAGCCTATGAGCAGTTCTTC. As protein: CASSLVRTLGRAYEQFF.

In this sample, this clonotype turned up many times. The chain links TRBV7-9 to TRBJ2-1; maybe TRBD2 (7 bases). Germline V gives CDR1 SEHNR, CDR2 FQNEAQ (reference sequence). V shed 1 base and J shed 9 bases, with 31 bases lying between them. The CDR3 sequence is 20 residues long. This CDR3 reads CASSLVISWRGPSGTSEQFF. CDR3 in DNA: TGTGCCAGCAGCTTAGTCATCTCGTGGCGGGGGCCCAGCGGGACCAGTGAGCAGTTCTTC.

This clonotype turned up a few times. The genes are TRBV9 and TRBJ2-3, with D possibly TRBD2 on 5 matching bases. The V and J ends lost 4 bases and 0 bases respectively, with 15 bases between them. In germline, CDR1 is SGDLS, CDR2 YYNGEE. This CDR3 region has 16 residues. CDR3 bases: TGTGCCAGCAGCCCCCCCAGCCGGGGTAGCACAGATACGCAGTATTTT. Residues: CASSPPSRGSTDTQYF.

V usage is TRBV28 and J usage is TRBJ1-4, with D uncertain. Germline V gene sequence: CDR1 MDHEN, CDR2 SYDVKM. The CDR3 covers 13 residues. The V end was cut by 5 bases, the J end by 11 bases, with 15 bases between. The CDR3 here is CASSETDLKKLFF. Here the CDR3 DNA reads TGTGCCAGCAGTGAAACGGATCTAAAGAAACTGTTTTTT.

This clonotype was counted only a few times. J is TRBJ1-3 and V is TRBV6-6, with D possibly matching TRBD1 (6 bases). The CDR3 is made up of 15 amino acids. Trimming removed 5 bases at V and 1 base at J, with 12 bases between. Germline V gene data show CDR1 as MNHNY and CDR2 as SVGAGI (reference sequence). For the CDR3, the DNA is TGTGCCAGCAGTCGGACAGTCCTATCTGGAAACACCATATATTTT. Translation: CASSRTVLSGNTIYF.

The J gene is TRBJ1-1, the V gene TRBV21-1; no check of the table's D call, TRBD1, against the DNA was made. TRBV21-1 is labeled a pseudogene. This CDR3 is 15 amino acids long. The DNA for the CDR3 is TGTGCCAGCAGCAAATGGGGACACTTGAACACTGAAGCTTTCTTT. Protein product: CASSKWGHLNTEAFF.

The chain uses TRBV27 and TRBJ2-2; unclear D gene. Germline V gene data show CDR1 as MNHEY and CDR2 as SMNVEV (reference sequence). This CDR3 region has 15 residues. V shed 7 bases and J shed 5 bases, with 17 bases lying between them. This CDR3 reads CASKASVLRTGELFF. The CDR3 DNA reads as TGTGCCAGCAAAGCGTCCGTTCTGCGGACCGGGGAGCTGTTTTTT.

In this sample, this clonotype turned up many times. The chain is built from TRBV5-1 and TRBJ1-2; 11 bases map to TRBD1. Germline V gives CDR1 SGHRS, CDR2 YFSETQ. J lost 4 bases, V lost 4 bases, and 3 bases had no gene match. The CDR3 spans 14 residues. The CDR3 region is CASSTGTGGYGYTF. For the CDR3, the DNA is TGCGCCAGCAGCACTGGGACAGGGGGCTATGGCTACACCTTC.

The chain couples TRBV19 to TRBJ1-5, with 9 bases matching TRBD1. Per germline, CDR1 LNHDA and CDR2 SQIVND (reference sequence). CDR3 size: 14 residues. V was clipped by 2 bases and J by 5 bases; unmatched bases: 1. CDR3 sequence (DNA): TGTGCCAGTAGTATATGGACAGGGGATCAGCCCCAGCATTTT. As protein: CASSIWTGDQPQHF.

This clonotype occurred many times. DNA for the CDR3: TGTGCCAGCACCACGAGCGGGGGGGCCTACAATGAGCAGTTCTTC. Residues: CASTTSGGAYNEQFF. V and J are TRBV7-3 and TRBJ2-1; 10 nucleotides align to TRBD2. The CDR3 has 15 amino acids. Germline-derived CDR1 and CDR2 are SGHTA and FQGTGA. Losses at the gene ends were 7 bases for V and 2 bases for J; bases not matched to a gene: 5.

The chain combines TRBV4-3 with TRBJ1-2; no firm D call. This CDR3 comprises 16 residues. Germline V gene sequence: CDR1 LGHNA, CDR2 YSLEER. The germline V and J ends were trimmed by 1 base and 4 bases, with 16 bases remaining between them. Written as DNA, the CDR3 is TGCGCCAGCAGCCAAGCGGAGATGGTTTCGCTCTATGGCTACACCTTC. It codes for CASSQAEMVSLYGYTF.

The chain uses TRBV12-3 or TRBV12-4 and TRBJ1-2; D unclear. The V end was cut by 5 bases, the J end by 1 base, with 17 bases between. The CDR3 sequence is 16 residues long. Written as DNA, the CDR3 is TGTGCCAGCAGTCCCTACCGGAGGGCTCATAACTATGGCTACACCTTC. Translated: CASSPYRRAHNYGYTF.